One and the same sample provided the 21 T cell receptor beta chains below, sequenced in a study of blood T cell repertoires in COVID-19 (dated by TCRdb to about 2020). Library method: the immunoSEQ multiplex PCR assay. TCRdb carries this immuneACCESS record with in-frame sequences only. Its versions omit some clonotypes, under half of them owing to an unresolved V gene in the studies checked, with the rest unexplained. This sample lists about 150,000 clones; roughly nine tenths were detected once. Clones ranked in the top ten supply 4% of the sample. The specimen sequenced was peripheral blood. The receptors stem from a woman aged 70-85 years with acute or convalescent COVID-19.

The chain recombines TRBV7-8 with TRBJ2-6; 14 bases fit TRBD2. The germline V gene encodes CDR1 SGHVS and CDR2 FQNEAQ. CDR3 size: 18 residues. V lost 4 bases and J lost 2; bases outside the gene matches: 4. CDR3: CASSYPGLAGAGANVLTF. DNA for the CDR3: TGTGCCAGCAGCTATCCGGGACTAGCGGGAGCTGGGGCCAACGTCCTGACTTTC.

The V gene is TRBV4-2, the J gene TRBJ2-2; 8 bases align to TRBD1. This CDR3 contains 17 residues. V lost 3 bases and J lost 4; bases outside the gene matches: 10. The germline CDR1 and CDR2 sequences are LGHNA and YNFKEQ. The chain's CDR3 is CASSHDTTGAGTGELFF. CDR3 bases: TGTGCCAGCAGCCATGATACGACAGGGGCGGGCACCGGGGAGCTGTTTTTT.

The chain carries TRBV15 and TRBJ1-5, with D perhaps matching TRBD1 (5 bases). Germline CDR1 reads LNHNV; CDR2 reads YYDKDF (reference sequence). The CDR3 extends over 16 amino acids. V was shortened by 0 bases and J by 3 bases, with 12 bases between the two germline ends. The CDR3 here is CATSRDPRTLNQPQHF. The CDR3 nucleotides read TGTGCCACCAGCAGAGATCCCCGGACACTCAATCAGCCCCAGCATTTT.

V gene TRBV19 combines with J gene TRBJ1-2, with D unresolved. Germline V gives CDR1 LNHDA, CDR2 SQIVND (reference sequence). The CDR3 loop spans 12 amino acids. V was clipped by 3 bases and J by 8 bases, with 10 bases between them. The CDR3 is CASSMSQRGYTF. CDR3 bases: TGTGCCAGTAGTATGTCGCAGAGGGGCTACACCTTC.

The chain is built from TRBV4-3 and TRBJ1-3; D is unclear. CDR1 is LGHNA, CDR2 YSLEER, per germline. The CDR3 runs to 17 residues. V was shortened by 0 bases and J by 2 bases, with 14 bases between the two germline ends. The CDR3 loop is CASSQDQLPVPGNTIYF. The DNA of the CDR3 is TGCGCCAGCAGCCAAGATCAGTTGCCCGTTCCTGGAAACACCATATATTTT.

The chain has TRBV19 and TRBJ1-2, with 7 bases matching TRBD1. J gave up 5 bases and V 0 bases, and 6 bases lay outside the gene matches. The CDR3 is made up of 15 amino acids. Germline CDR1 LNHDA, CDR2 SQIVND (reference sequence). CDR3 in DNA: TGTGCCAGTAGTATAGATCCGGGACAGATGTATGGCTACACCTTC. Translated, it gives CASSIDPGQMYGYTF.

This sequence joins TRBV6-6 and TRBJ1-4; weak D call: TRBD1 (6 bases). Germline CDR1 is MNHNY and CDR2 is SVGAGI (reference sequence). The CDR3 runs to 14 residues. The V and J ends lost 6 bases and 5 bases respectively, with 13 bases between them. The CDR3 DNA reads TGTGCCAGCAGCTGGAACCAGGGGAATGAAAAACTGTTTTTT. The encoded protein is CASSWNQGNEKLFF.

The genes are TRBV28 and TRBJ2-1; 7 bases line up with TRBD1. The germline V gene has CDR1 MDHEN and CDR2 SYDVKM. The J segment lost 4 bases and the V segment lost 6 bases, leaving 12 bases of the junction unmatched. The CDR3 runs to 16 residues. The CDR3 sequence is CASSPRTGGYYNEQFF. In DNA form, the CDR3 reads TGTGCCAGCAGCCCTCGGACAGGAGGATATTACAATGAGCAGTTCTTC.

J is TRBJ2-3 and V is TRBV5-1; a possible D gene is TRBD2 (6 bases). There are 14 residues in the CDR3. V dropped 2 bases and J dropped 8 bases, with 15 bases sitting between them. The germline V gene has CDR1 SGHRS and CDR2 YFSETQ. DNA for the CDR3: TGCGCCAGCAGCTTAGGGACTGGTGGGGGTACGCAGTATTTT. Protein sequence: CASSLGTGGGTQYF.

The V gene is TRBV5-1, the J gene TRBJ2-5; TRBD2 might be the D (5 bases). There are 14 residues in the CDR3. The germline V and J ends were trimmed by 4 bases and 1 base, with 11 bases remaining between them. CDR1 and CDR2 (germline): SGHRS, YFSETQ. This CDR3 is CASSTGLAQETQYF. Written as DNA, the CDR3 is TGCGCCAGCAGCACTGGACTGGCCCAAGAGACCCAGTACTTC.

V and J are TRBV6-5 and TRBJ1-1, with D possibly being TRBD1 (5 bases). Trimming removed 0 bases at V and 6 bases at J, with 17 bases between. Germline lookup yields CDR1 MNHEY and CDR2 SVGAGI. The CDR3 consists of 16 residues. The chain's CDR3 is CASSYSIGAGGAEAFF. CDR3 sequence (DNA): TGTGCCAGCAGTTACTCGATCGGGGCTGGGGGGGCTGAAGCTTTCTTT.

The rearrangement links TRBV5-1 to TRBJ2-7; 8 nucleotides line up with TRBD2. This CDR3 is built from 17 residues. Germline V lookup: CDR1 SGHRS, CDR2 YFSETQ. Trimming at V came to 0 bases and at J to 4 bases, leaving 12 bases not matched to a gene. This CDR3 is CASSLGRRGDRHYEQYF. In DNA, the CDR3 is TGCGCCAGCAGCTTGGGGCGGCGGGGGGACCGGCATTACGAGCAGTACTTC.

This chain uses TRBV3-1 (or the pseudogene TRBV3-2) with TRBJ1-2; no clear D gene. This CDR3 has 12 residues. From germline, CDR1 is LGHDT and CDR2 YNNKEL (reference sequence). V was pared by 8 bases and J by 8 bases, with 15 bases between. The CDR3 DNA sequence: TGTGCCAGCGCCGGAGCAAACGAGGGCTACACCTTC. Translating it yields CASAGANEGYTF.

This chain links TRBV14 with TRBJ2-1, with 9 nucleotides matching TRBD2. V lost 4 bases to trimming and J lost 5 bases; unmatched junction nucleotides: 9. Germline assignment: CDR1 SGHDN and CDR2 FVKESK. CDR3 length: 16 amino acids. This CDR3 reads CASSPLSSGVNNEQFF. The DNA of the CDR3 is TGTGCCAGCAGCCCGTTATCTAGCGGGGTGAACAATGAGCAGTTCTTC.

V is TRBV5-6 and J is TRBJ1-3; no reliable D call. The CDR3 length is 15 residues. The germline V gene encodes CDR1 SGHDT and CDR2 YYEEEE. The V end lost 2 bases, the J end lost 4 bases, and 13 bases lay between the germline ends. In DNA, the CDR3 is TGTGCCAGCAGCTTCCAGGTATTATCCGGAAACACCATATATTTT. As protein: CASSFQVLSGNTIYF. Based on the CDR3 plus reference TRBV5-6 and TRBJ1-3, the full variable domain is DAGVTQSPTHLIKTRGQQVTLRCSPKSGHDTVSWYQQALGQGPQFIFQYYEEEERQRGNFPDRFSGHQFPNYSSELNVNALLLGDSALYLCASSFQVLSGNTIYFGEGSWLTVV.

The rearrangement links TRBV29-1 to TRBJ1-2; TRBD1 aligns across 7 bases. The CDR3 length is 12 residues. The germline gives CDR1 SQVTM, CDR2 ANQGSEA. V trimming: 7 bases; J trimming: 4 bases; junction bases outside the gene matches: 6. The chain's CDR3 is CSADRDGYGYTF. The CDR3, as DNA: TGCAGCGCCGACAGGGACGGCTATGGCTACACCTTC.

The rearrangement uses TRBV7-9 and TRBJ1-3, with 9 bases aligning to TRBD1. The V and J ends lost 5 bases and 4 bases, in that order; junction bases with no gene match: 6. Per the germline V gene, CDR1 is SEHNR and CDR2 is FQNEAQ (reference sequence). The length of the CDR3 is 15 residues. The CDR3 loop is CASSTDRGAGNTIYF. The CDR3 DNA sequence: TGTGCCAGCAGCACGGACAGGGGCGCGGGAAACACCATATATTTT.

The chain combines TRBV19 with TRBJ2-7, with D perhaps TRBD2 (6 bases). Germline loops: CDR1 LNHDA, CDR2 SQIVND (reference sequence). V was pared by 5 bases and J by 2 bases, with 13 bases between. The CDR3 contains 14 residues. The CDR3 spells CASSGVAGPYEQYF. The CDR3 DNA is TGTGCCAGTAGTGGGGTGGCGGGGCCCTACGAGCAGTACTTC.

The chain carries TRBV5-1 and TRBJ2-2; D is perhaps TRBD1 (6 bases). V lost 3 bases, J lost 4 bases, and 7 bases lay in between. CDR3 length: 13 amino acids. Germline V gene data show CDR1 as SGHRS and CDR2 as YFSETQ. CDR3 bases: TGCGCCAGCAGCTCACAGGGCACCGGGGAGCTGTTTTTT. This translates into CASSSQGTGELFF.

The chain is built from TRBV27 and TRBJ1-5; no firm D call. Deletions cut 6 bases from V and 0 bases from J, with 15 bases between. This CDR3 comprises 16 residues. Germline assignment: CDR1 MNHEY and CDR2 SMNVEV (reference sequence). This CDR3 is CASRGGGTYSNQPQHF. In DNA, the CDR3 is TGTGCCAGCAGGGGAGGCGGCACGTATAGCAATCAGCCCCAGCATTTT.

The J gene is TRBJ1-4, the V gene TRBV28, with a tentative D call TRBD1 (5 bases). In germline, CDR1 is MDHEN, CDR2 SYDVKM. The V end lost 10 bases, the J end lost 4 bases, and 10 bases lay between the germline ends. The CDR3 consists of 12 residues. CDR3 sequence reads: CATGGVNEKLFF. DNA of the CDR3: TGTGCCACGGGGGGGGTTAATGAAAAACTGTTTTTT.